These 2 T cell receptor beta chains originate from one sample sequenced in a study of OX40 agonist ivuxolimab in advanced cancers. The library relied on the immunoSEQ multiplex PCR assay. What TCRdb holds here is the immuneACCESS table cut down to in-frame rearrangements. Part of the clones is not present; checked against another copy, under half of the missing clones reflect an unresolved V gene, and the others are unexplained. The sample table contains tens of thousands of clones; only one count was recorded for more than 75% of them. The top ten clonotypes cover about 0.61% of the sample. The specimen was CD4+ or CD8+ T cells sorted from blood, collected in a trial of the OX40 agonist ivuxolimab. The receptors stem from an adult with an advanced solid tumor such as melanoma, head and neck, liver or kidney cancer.

The chain has TRBV4-3 and TRBJ2-7; D gene uncertain. The CDR3 covers 14 residues. V was trimmed by 1 base and J by 1 base, leaving 8 bases between them. Germline CDR1 LGHNA, CDR2 YSLEER. CDR3 sequence: CASSQGTLSYEQYF. As DNA, the CDR3 is TGCGCCAGCAGCCAAGGGACCCTTTCCTACGAGCAGTACTTC.

The rearrangement uses TRBV10-3 and TRBJ1-4, with D unresolved. CDR1 is ENHRY and CDR2 is SYGVKD in the germline V gene. The CDR3 loop spans 12 amino acids. V dropped 11 bases and J dropped 3 bases, with 10 bases sitting between them. The CDR3 DNA is TGTGCCTCCGGACGGCCTAATGAAAAACTGTTTTTT. Encoded protein: CASGRPNEKLFF.